This TCR beta chain comes out of a study of CD4 T cells in relation to SARS-CoV-2 and coronaviruses. Unexposed donor CD4+ T cells date from about 2011-2018, before the COVID-19 pandemic. Isolation of CD4+ T cells took place after 10 days in culture. The V and J ends lost 9 bases and 6 bases respectively, with 20 bases between them. The CDR3 spans 14 residues. CDR1 and CDR2 (germline): LNHDA, SQIVND (reference sequence). The assay was immunoSEQ multiplex PCR, and TCRdb's table has in-frame clones only and misses some. The sample includes about 22,000 clones, 72% seen only once; the top ten take roughly a sixth. Regarding this clone: Its antigen is currently unknown.

Source material: CD4+ T cells from PBMCs, cultured in vitro. This sequence originates from a human donor in good health. The V gene is TRBV19, the J gene TRBJ1-2; tentative D call: TRBD1 (5 bases). The CDR3 spells CASSFWGFHDGYTF. The CDR3 DNA reads TGTGCCAGCAGTTTTTGGGGGTTTCACGATGGCTACACCTTC.